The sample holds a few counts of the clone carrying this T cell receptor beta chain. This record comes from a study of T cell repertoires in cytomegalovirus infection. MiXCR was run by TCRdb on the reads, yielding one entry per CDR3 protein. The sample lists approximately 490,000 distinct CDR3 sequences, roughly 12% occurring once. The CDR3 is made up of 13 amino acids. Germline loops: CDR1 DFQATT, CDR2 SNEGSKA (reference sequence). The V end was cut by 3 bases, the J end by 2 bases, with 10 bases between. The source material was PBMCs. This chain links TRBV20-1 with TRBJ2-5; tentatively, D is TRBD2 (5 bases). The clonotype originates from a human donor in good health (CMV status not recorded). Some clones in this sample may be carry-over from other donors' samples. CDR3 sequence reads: CSASRTAQETQYF. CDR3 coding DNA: TGCAGTGCTAGCCGGACTGCTCAAGAGACCCAGTACTTC.